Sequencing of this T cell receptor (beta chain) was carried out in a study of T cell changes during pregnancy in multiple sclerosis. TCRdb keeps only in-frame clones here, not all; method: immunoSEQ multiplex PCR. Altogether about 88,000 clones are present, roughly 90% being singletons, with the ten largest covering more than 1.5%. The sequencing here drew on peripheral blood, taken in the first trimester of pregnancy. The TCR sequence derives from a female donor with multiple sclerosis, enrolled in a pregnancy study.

CDR3 sequence (DNA): TGTGCCAGCAGTTTAAGGGGCCTCAACTATGGCTACACCTTC. Protein sequence: CASSLRGLNYGYTF. The chain couples TRBV27 to TRBJ1-2, with D possibly TRBD1 on 5 matching bases. The CDR3 contains 14 residues. The V gene's germline CDR1 is MNHEY and CDR2 SMNVEV (reference sequence). The V and J ends lost 2 bases and 2 bases respectively, with 9 bases between them.